This T cell receptor (beta chain) is drawn from a study of blood T cell repertoires in COVID-19. The wider study: The samples span acute and convalescent COVID-19 from the United States, Italy and Spain. PBMCs, B-cell-depleted T cells, or T cells were the source of the cDNA or gDNA that made up the material.

The CDR3 consists of 15 residues. Germline V gives CDR1 MRHNA, CDR2 SNTAGT. V lost 5 bases, J lost 7 bases, and 8 bases stayed unmatched. Original methodology: Estimation of nucleated cell counts relied on the amplification of reference gene primers. Clones were sequenced by immunoSEQ multiplex PCR, and TCRdb holds only the in-frame ones, with some missing. V and J calls and clone size come straight from that table; D and trimming were deduced from the DNA. Of approximately 300,000 clones in the sample, approximately 90% are singletons; the top ten hold approximately 4%. Material for sequencing was peripheral blood. The origin of this receptor is a woman in her forties or fifties with active or convalescent COVID-19. The J gene is TRBJ1-2, the V gene TRBV6-4, with 12 bases fitting TRBD1. The CDR3 region has the DNA TGTGCCAGCAGTCCGGGACAGGGGGCCCGTAGTGGCTACACCTTC. Its protein product is CASSPGQGARSGYTF.